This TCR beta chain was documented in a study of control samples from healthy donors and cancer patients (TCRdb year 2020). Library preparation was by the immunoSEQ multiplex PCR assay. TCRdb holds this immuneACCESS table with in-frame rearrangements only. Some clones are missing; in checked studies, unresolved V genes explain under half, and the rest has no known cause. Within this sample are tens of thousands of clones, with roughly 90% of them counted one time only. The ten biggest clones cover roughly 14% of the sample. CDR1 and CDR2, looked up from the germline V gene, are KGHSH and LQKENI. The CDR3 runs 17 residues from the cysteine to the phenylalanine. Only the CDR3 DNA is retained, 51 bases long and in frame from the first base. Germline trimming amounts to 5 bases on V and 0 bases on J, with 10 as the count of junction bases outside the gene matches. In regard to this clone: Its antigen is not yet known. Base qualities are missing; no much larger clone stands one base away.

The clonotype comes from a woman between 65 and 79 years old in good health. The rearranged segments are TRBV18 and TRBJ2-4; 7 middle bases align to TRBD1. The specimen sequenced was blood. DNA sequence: TGTGCCAGCTCAATCTCCGGGACAGATTTAGCCAAAAACATTCAGTACTTC. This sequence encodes CASSISGTDLAKNIQYF.